A single sample is the source of the 19 T cell receptor beta chains below, sequenced in a study of blood T cells in healthy people across ages. The authors ran a second PCR of about 6 to 11 cycles using a sample-barcoded 5' primer and a J-beta primer mix. TCRdb re-called the 5' RACE reads through MiXCR, storing one row per CDR3 protein. The profile shows fewer than 2,000,000 distinct CDR3 sequences, about 35% of them singletons. Sequencing input: blood. These receptors came from a woman under 40 in good health.

The rearrangement joins TRBV30 to TRBJ2-5, with a tentative D call TRBD2 (7 bases). The V end lost 7 bases, the J end lost 4 bases, and 13 bases lay between the germline ends. CDR1 and CDR2 from the germline V gene are GTSNPN and SVGIG (reference sequence). The CDR3 runs to 12 residues. CDR3 sequence: CASGGRGETQYF. CDR3 nucleotides: TGTGCCTCCGGGGGGCGGGGAGAGACCCAGTACTTC.

To note about this clonotype: With a much larger clone just one base away, this may be a read error. This chain links TRBV29-1 with TRBJ2-4; D gene ambiguous. Judging by the DNA end, TRBJ2-7 fits better; the J call may be wrong. Germline lookup yields CDR1 SQVTM and CDR2 ANQGSEA. The CDR3 length is 12 residues. CDR3 sequence: CSVEEDHYEQYF. In DNA, the CDR3 is TGCAGCGTTGAAGAGGACCACTACGAGCAGTACTTC.

This clonotype was counted only a few times. The chain has TRBV30 and TRBJ1-2; D gene ambiguous. V was pared by 2 bases and J by 2 bases, with 9 bases between. The CDR3 contains 13 residues. The germline gives CDR1 GTSNPN, CDR2 SVGIG (reference sequence). The DNA for the CDR3 is TGTGCCTGGAGTTGGCGACGGAACTATGGCTACACCTTC. Translated: CAWSWRRNYGYTF. Using reference TRBV30 and TRBJ1-2 for the parts outside the CDR3, the full variable domain is SQTIHQWPATLVQPVGSPLSLECTVEGTSNPNLYWYRQAAGRGLQLLFYSVGIGQISSEVPQNLSASRPQDRQFILSSKKLLLSDSGFYLCAWSWRRNYGYTFGSGTRLTVV.

The gene calls are TRBV15 and TRBJ2-7; D perhaps matches TRBD1 (5 bases). V lost 0 bases and J 7 bases, leaving 19 bases between the germline ends. Germline V gives CDR1 LNHNV, CDR2 YYDKDF (reference sequence). The length of the CDR3 is 16 residues. The CDR3 DNA reads TGTGCCACCAGCAGAGATAGGGGTTCCCCCCGGGTGGAGCAGTACTTC. It translates to CATSRDRGSPRVEQYF.

The chain uses TRBV7-9 and TRBJ2-5; 10 nucleotides agree with TRBD1. With 5 bases clipped from V and 2 bases from J, the junction kept 14 bases outside the gene matches. Germline loops: CDR1 SEHNR, CDR2 FQNEAQ (reference sequence). CDR3 length: 18 amino acids. The CDR3 region has the DNA TGTGCCAGCAGCCCAGATTTAACCGGGACAGGGGCTCAAGAGACCCAGTACTTC. It translates to CASSPDLTGTGAQETQYF.

This clonotype was counted many times. This sequence joins TRBV4-1 and TRBJ2-3; D unresolved. This CDR3 is 15 amino acids long. V was cut by 0 bases and J by 3 bases, with 10 bases left in between. Germline lookup yields CDR1 MGHRA and CDR2 YSYEKL. Written as DNA, the CDR3 is TGCGCCAGCAGCCAAGAGGAATGGGTGACAGATACGCAGTATTTT. Protein sequence: CASSQEEWVTDTQYF.

The gene calls are TRBV4-2 and TRBJ2-7; D might be TRBD1 (6 bases). The CDR3 length is 16 residues. Germline loops: CDR1 LGHNA, CDR2 YNFKEQ. Deletions cut 0 bases from V and 2 bases from J, with 14 bases between. The CDR3 DNA follows: TGTGCCAGCAGCCAAGATGAGGGGGTCGACCCCTACGAGCAGTACTTC. Translation: CASSQDEGVDPYEQYF.

This clonotype was seen a handful of times. The rearrangement links TRBV20-1 to TRBJ2-3; D perhaps matches TRBD2 (5 bases). The V and J ends lost 3 bases and 1 base respectively, with 14 bases between them. Germline V gene lookup returns CDR1 DFQATT and CDR2 SNEGSKA (reference sequence). This CDR3 comprises 15 residues. The DNA for the CDR3 is TGCAGTGCTAGGCGGTCTAGTAGCGGCACAGATACGCAGTATTTT. Its translation is CSARRSSSGTDTQYF.

This clonotype has ten or more counts. The V call is TRBV10-3, the J call TRBJ2-7, with 10 bases identical to TRBD1. The CDR3 loop spans 14 amino acids. Germline CDR1 and CDR2: ENHRY and SYGVKD. J gave up 7 bases and V 1 base, and 4 bases lay outside the gene matches. In DNA form, the CDR3 reads TGTGCCATCAGTGAGTTTGGGACAGGGGAAGAGCAGTACTTC. This sequence encodes CAISEFGTGEEQYF.

V gene TRBV7-8 combines with J gene TRBJ2-4; 7 bases map to TRBD1. The assigned J gene may be wrong: the sequence end matches TRBJ2-7 better. This CDR3 spans 16 amino acids. Germline V lookup: CDR1 SGHVS, CDR2 FQNEAQ. The CDR3 DNA reads TGTGCCAGCAGCTTAGTTGAGGGGACAGCCGCCTTCGAGCAGTACTTC. Translating gives CASSLVEGTAAFEQYF.

Only a few counts were recorded for this clonotype. In nucleotides, the CDR3 is TGTGCCAGCAGACCTAGACGGACAGGGTTAGAGACCCAGTACTTC. The encoded protein is CASRPRRTGLETQYF. The chain carries TRBV7-8 and TRBJ2-5, with TRBD1 matching over 8 bases. V trimming: 6 bases; J trimming: 4 bases; junction bases outside the gene matches: 10. The germline CDR1 and CDR2 sequences are SGHVS and FQNEAQ. The CDR3 spans 15 residues. Complete variable domain (other parts from reference TRBV7-8 and TRBJ2-5): GAGVSQSPRYKVAKRGQDVALRCDPISGHVSLFWYQQALGQGPEFLTYFQNEAQLDKSGLPSDRFFAERPEGSVSTLKIQRTQQEDSAVYLCASRPRRTGLETQYFGPGTRLLVL.

This clonotype was detected only a few times. The J gene is TRBJ2-1, the V gene TRBV6-2 or TRBV6-3; D remains ambiguous. The germline CDR1 and CDR2 sequences are MNHEY and SVGEGT. The CDR3 covers 15 residues. Trimming pared 1 base from V and 4 bases from J, leaving 11 bases between. The CDR3 sequence: CASSYYMGRYNEQFF. The CDR3 region has the DNA TGTGCCAGCAGTTACTATATGGGCAGATACAATGAGCAGTTCTTC.

In this sample, this clonotype turned up many times. V gene TRBV12-3 or TRBV12-4 combines with J gene TRBJ2-7; 9 nucleotides match TRBD1. The CDR3 runs to 15 residues. J lost 5 bases, V lost 6 bases, and 11 bases had no gene match. The chain's CDR3 is CASRLRRTGDNEQYF. The DNA for the CDR3 is TGTGCCAGCAGACTCAGACGGACAGGGGACAACGAGCAGTACTTC.

This rearrangement joins TRBV2 to TRBJ2-1; D possibly uses TRBD1 or TRBD2 (6 bases each). The V gene lost 7 bases and the J gene lost 7 bases, with 20 bases spanning the gap. Germline V lookup: CDR1 SNHLY, CDR2 FYNNEI. The CDR3 contains 15 residues. The CDR3 here is CASNKGGQGSNEQFF. The CDR3 DNA follows: TGTGCCAGCAACAAGGGGGGTCAGGGATCGAATGAGCAGTTCTTC.

This chain joins TRBV2 and TRBJ2-3, with D perhaps TRBD2 (5 bases). V lost 2 bases and J 14 bases, leaving 11 bases between the germline ends. Germline CDR1 is SNHLY and CDR2 is FYNNEI. The CDR3 totals 11 residues. The CDR3 coding sequence is TGTGCCAGCAGTGAACTAGCCCCTAGGTATTTT. This encodes CASSELAPRYF.

The chain uses TRBV6-5 and TRBJ2-1; D not certain. Trimming left V 2 bases short and J 0 bases short, with 17 bases between. The CDR3 runs 18 residues. Germline loops: CDR1 MNHEY, CDR2 SVGAGI. Written as DNA, the CDR3 is TGTGCCAGCAGTTACCGCCTAACACCAATTCACTCCTACAATGAGCAGTTCTTC. Encoded protein: CASSYRLTPIHSYNEQFF.

This clonotype has a handful of counts. This chain links TRBV12-3 or TRBV12-4 with TRBJ2-1; 7 positions match TRBD1. Trimming removed 5 bases from V and 3 bases from J; junction bases left unmatched: 4. The CDR3 sequence is 14 residues long. This CDR3 reads CASSEQGYYNEQFF. The CDR3 DNA follows: TGTGCCAGCAGTGAACAGGGGTACTACAATGAGCAGTTCTTC.

The sample holds a few counts of this clonotype. The chain is built from TRBV12-3 or TRBV12-4 and TRBJ2-3, with TRBD2 matching over 12 bases. The ends lost 4 bases at V and 0 bases at J; junction bases unmatched: 8. The CDR3 extends over 18 amino acids. The CDR3 loop reads CASSSGTSGPPSTDTQYF. DNA for the CDR3: TGTGCCAGCAGTTCCGGGACTAGCGGGCCCCCTAGCACAGATACGCAGTATTTT.

Regarding this clonotype: A much larger clonotype is one base distant, so this may be a read error. J is TRBJ2-1 and V is TRBV20-1; D possibly matches TRBD1 or TRBD2 (5 bases each). The germline CDR1 and CDR2 sequences are DFQATT and SNEGSKA (reference sequence). Trimming left V 6 bases short and J 9 bases short, with 15 bases between. The CDR3 sequence is 12 residues long. As DNA, the CDR3 is TGCAGTGCAGGGGACGGGAACCCTGAGCAGTTCTTC. Protein product: CSAGDGNPEQFF.